The clone carrying this TCR beta chain was found a few times. This record comes from a study of immune evolution from preneoplasia to lung adenocarcinoma. The wider study: HLA loss of heterozygosity: around 6.5% AIS, approximately 15% MIA, around 33% ADC, none AAH.

Patient tissue came from resections in Japan or China, 2014–2017. After pathologic assessment, macro-dissection selected premalignant or tumor cells for extraction. The protocol was immunoSEQ multiplex PCR, while the TCRdb copy is restricted to in-frame clones and leaves out a portion. The sample yields roughly 4,000 clones, 82% seen once. Trimming took 0 bases from V and 2 from J, leaving 7 bases between them. The germline V gene encodes CDR1 KGHSH and CDR2 LQKENI. The CDR3 runs 14 residues. This sequence joins TRBV18 and TRBJ2-5, with a weak D call TRBD1 (5 bases). The sequenced material came from FFPE invasive lung adenocarcinoma tissue. The receptor comes from a person aged 65 to 79 with invasive lung adenocarcinoma. The CDR3 region is CASSPPGRQETQYF. CDR3 in DNA: TGTGCCAGCTCACCACCGGGGCGACAAGAGACCCAGTACTTC.